This T cell receptor (beta chain) comes out of a study of cytomegalovirus exposure and HLA in healthy donors. The primer mix had 60 Vbeta and 13 Jbeta primers. The repertoire was sequenced with immunoSEQ multiplex PCR; TCRdb's copy has only in-frame clones and lacks some. The table lists around 140,000 clones, roughly three quarters of them singletons, with approximately 1.1% in the top ten. A remark on this clone: Its antigen remains unknown.

The CDR3 loop spans 15 amino acids. Germline V gene data show CDR1 as MNHNS and CDR2 as SASEGT. Trimming stripped 4 bases from V and 2 bases from J, with 14 bases between. Study-wide results and limits: Previous analysis showed most TCR beta V segments were productive about 87% or about 30% of the time. On later analysis, the bulk of CMV-associated TCR beta chains appeared to be HLA-restricted. From TCR beta sequences, most subjects' HLA-A and HLA-B alleles were reportedly predicted accurately.

The receptor comes from a male donor in good health and CMV-seronegative. The rearrangement links TRBV6-1 to TRBJ1-1, with D possibly matching TRBD1 (5 bases). The sequencing input was PBMCs. This chain's CDR3 is CASSVGGQPNTEAFF. For the CDR3, the DNA is TGTGCCAGCAGTGTCGGGGGTCAACCAAACACTGAAGCTTTCTTT.